A single sample gave rise to the 8 T cell receptor beta chains below, sequenced in a study of blood T cell repertoires in COVID-19. Method: immunoSEQ multiplex PCR; TCRdb's copy keeps in-frame clones and lacks some. In the table there are about 330,000 clones, around 87% of which are singletons. The sample was PBMCs or T cells enriched from blood (not recorded which). Every receptor here comes from a woman younger than 45 who had recovered from COVID-19.

This chain joins TRBV19 and TRBJ2-3, with D possibly TRBD2 on 5 matching bases. CDR3 length equals 15 residues. Per the germline V gene, CDR1 is LNHDA and CDR2 is SQIVND (reference sequence). Deletions cut 1 base from V and 9 bases from J, with 17 bases between. The CDR3 sequence: CASSIVEGTAATQYF. The CDR3 DNA is TGTGCCAGTAGTATAGTCGAGGGAACAGCTGCGACGCAGTATTTT.

The chain links TRBV20-1 to TRBJ1-4; D not certain. The ends were cut back, 3 bases at V and 0 bases at J, with 8 bases in the middle. Germline CDR1 DFQATT, CDR2 SNEGSKA (reference sequence). The CDR3 is 14 residues long. CDR3 in DNA: TGCAGTGCTAGTGAACAGCCAACTAATGAAAAACTGTTTTTT. Its translation is CSASEQPTNEKLFF.

The rearrangement uses TRBV7-4 and TRBJ1-1; 7 bases fit TRBD1. This CDR3 spans 14 amino acids. Per germline, CDR1 SGHVT and CDR2 SQSDAQ. V was clipped by 2 bases and J by 1 base; unmatched bases: 1. In nucleotides, the CDR3 is TGTGCCAGCAGCTTAAACAGGGGGAACACTGAAGCTTTCTTT. As protein: CASSLNRGNTEAFF. The variable domain in full, with the rest retrieved from reference TRBV7-4 and TRBJ1-1, is GAGVSQSPRYKVAKRGRDVALRCDSISGHVTLYWYRQTLGQGSEVLTYSQSDAQRDKSGRPSGRFSAERPERSVSTLKIQRTEQGDSAVYLCASSLNRGNTEAFFGQGTRLTVV.

J is TRBJ2-5 and V is TRBV10-3, with TRBD1 matching 8 bases. The CDR3 totals 15 residues. CDR1 is ENHRY, CDR2 SYGVKD, per germline. The J segment lost 2 bases and the V segment lost 9 bases, leaving 11 bases of the junction unmatched. Written as DNA, the CDR3 is TGTGCCATTAGTAAGGACAGGGTAAGGCAAGAGACCCAGTACTTC. This gives the protein CAISKDRVRQETQYF.

The rearrangement joins TRBV4-1 to TRBJ1-5, with 9 bases identical to TRBD1. The germline V gene encodes CDR1 MGHRA and CDR2 YSYEKL. This CDR3 is 15 amino acids long. Trimming at V came to 0 bases and at J to 4 bases, leaving 1 base not matched to a gene. CDR3 DNA: TGCGCCAGCAGCCAAGATGGGACAGGGAATCAGCCCCAGCATTTT. Protein: CASSQDGTGNQPQHF.

The chain links TRBV4-3 to TRBJ2-7, with TRBD1 matching 10 bases. In germline, CDR1 is LGHNA, CDR2 YSLEER. This CDR3 has 16 amino acids. With V trimmed by 0 bases and J by 6 bases, 8 bases remained unmatched. The CDR3 loop is CASSQEDRDRGREQYF. The CDR3 coding sequence is TGCGCCAGCAGCCAAGAAGATAGGGACAGGGGCCGCGAGCAGTACTTC.

The chain is built from TRBV28 and TRBJ1-2; D uncertain. The CDR3 sequence is 15 residues long. Trimming took 1 base from V and 7 from J, leaving 16 bases between them. Per the germline V gene, CDR1 is MDHEN and CDR2 is SYDVKM. The CDR3 DNA sequence: TGTGCCAGCAGTTTATCCCTGGGCGGGCATGGTGGCTACACCTTC. Translation: CASSLSLGGHGGYTF.

This clone was seen a single time. The gene calls are TRBV19 and TRBJ1-5, with D possibly being TRBD1 (5 bases). The V gene lost 3 bases and the J gene lost 1 base, with 10 bases spanning the gap. The germline V gene encodes CDR1 LNHDA and CDR2 SQIVND (reference sequence). The CDR3 has 15 residues. The CDR3 reads CASSISPGSNQPQHF. In nucleotides, the CDR3 is TGTGCCAGTAGTATCAGTCCAGGGAGCAATCAGCCCCAGCATTTT.